This T cell receptor (beta chain) was identified during a study of metastatic and nonmetastatic thyroid tumors. There are many counts of this clone. Every patient was untreated before thyroid surgery. TCRdb re-called clones from the PCR reads using MiXCR. The top ten hold about 4.1% of the sample, which has about 53,000 clones, 20% seen once. There are 10 residues in the CDR3. CDR1 and CDR2 from the germline V gene are DFQATT and SNEGSKA (reference sequence). Trimming pared 3 bases from V and 5 bases from J, leaving 3 bases between. Sample: blood. V gene TRBV20-1 combines with J gene TRBJ2-3; D not certain. This clonotype was sampled from a female donor with papillary thyroid cancer or a benign thyroid nodule (not recorded which). Some clones in this sample may be carry-over from other donors' samples. The CDR3 protein is CSASLDTQYF. Here the CDR3 DNA reads TGCAGTGCTAGTCTAGATACGCAGTATTTT.